This TCR beta chain was observed in a study of shared clonotypes between healthy human individuals (dated by TCRdb to 2018 to 2021). Regarding the research as a whole: Three men and two women, aged 18 to 49 years, made up the cohort. For each donor, three plates each were used for CD4 naive and CD4 memory, two plates were used for CD8 naive, and one plate was used for CD8 memory. To estimate repertoire size and how much clonotypes are shared between individuals, the study performed deep sequencing of blood TCR repertoires from a few healthy adults. Different laboratories and diverse techniques were used to prepare libraries and sequence TCR repertoires, to increase sequencing depth and limit assay-specific biases. Per donor, leukapheresis produced somewhere between about 0.8 and 9 billion PBMCs.

The donors were healthy, HIV-negative adults who had no recently reported acute infections or vaccinations. Only Caucasian adults living in Nashville, Tennessee, USA were represented among the donors. Magnetic negative selection was used to enrich CD4+ T cells, after which naive cells were positively selected on CD45RA and the negative fraction became the memory subset. Blood was obtained by leukapheresis, after which PBMCs were separated by Ficoll-Histopaque density gradient centrifugation and cryopreserved in liquid nitrogen vapor phase. Analytical flow cytometry was used to check the purity and quantity of each magnetically sorted T cell population. From each sorted fraction, genomic DNA was isolated and quantified by UV absorbance on a Nanodrop 2000c. From a lookup of the germline V gene, CDR1 and CDR2 are SGHTA and FQGTGA. Between the V and J ends, shortened by 5 bases and 3 bases respectively, the junction contains 14 bases. The CDR3 runs 15 residues from the cysteine to the phenylalanine. Only the CDR3 region is kept as DNA, spanning 45 bases read in frame from base 1.

The study at large found these results: Higher generation probabilities were observed for clonotypes shared by all four sorted-subset donors than for non-shared clonotypes. Pairwise subsampling led to the expectation that sequencing depth would affect the degree of clonotype sharing among donors. The genetic and exposure-history diversity represented was limited by the small number of donors. Naive subsets generally had larger estimated clonotype richness than memory subsets did. Sampling was restricted to blood, and TCR repertoires in tissues likely differ from the TCR repertoires found in blood. Even with the large sequencing depth, rarefaction of the sorted-subset datasets indicated that sequencing was incomplete. Sharing across a handful of donors was observed for about 5% of naive CD4, over 3% of naive CD8, roughly 2.4% of memory CD4, and around 0.4% of memory CD8 clonotypes.

For this clone: This receptor's antigen is unknown. No much larger clone exists at a distance of one base, and base qualities are not known.

TCR CDR3 regions were amplified from genomic DNA by multiplex PCR using the deep immunoSEQ assay. For each cell subset, the extracted genomic DNA was distributed evenly across all wells of several immunoSEQ 96-well plates, and each plate served as one replicate. Each replicate PCR for sorted subsets received around 200 ng genomic DNA, equal to tens of thousands of T cell genomes. Purified libraries were measured with a Qubit 3.0 fluorometer, size-checked on a Bioanalyzer 2100, and measured again with the KAPA Library Quantification kit. Every immunoSEQ 96-well plate was sequenced on a separate single-read 150-cycle Illumina NextSeq 550 flow cell. In the authors' own workflow: The immunoSEQ output contained only junctional sequences without quality scores, so filtering could not match that applied to full-length reads. To assign V/J genes and CDR3, sequences were annotated against IMGT germline references using PyIR, a Python wrapper for IgBLAST v1.9. Reads were filtered out if the reads had weak V/J assignments (E-value above 1e-6), no CDR3, stop codons, out-of-frame junctions, or ambiguous translated residues. V3J clonotypes were defined as sequences sharing an identical inferred V gene, J gene, and CDR3 amino acid sequence. To compute the percentage overlap between repertoires, the number of shared unique clonotypes was divided by the size of the smaller repertoire. Repertoire richness was assessed with RTK rarefaction, the Chao1 estimator, and Recon v2.1 estimates of unobserved clonotypes. Generation probabilities were computed with OLGA for all TCRbeta clonotypes obtained by the gDNA method from a handful of donors. The source is immuneACCESS, and TCRdb retained only in-frame sequences with V and J called. Part of the clones is not carried over; for the studies checked, unresolved V genes explain less than half of this, and the remainder is unexplained. The DNA gave D and trimming, while V, J and clone size come from that table. The sample table lists more than 900,000 clones, about four fifths of them with a count of one. The top ten hold 0.6% to 0.75% of the sample.

Material: memory CD4+ T cells from PBMCs. The cell subset or site label here, explained by the study, means: CD45RA-negative fraction. The source is a man in his late teens or twenties in good health. Some clones in this sample may be carry-over from other donors' samples. The rearrangement joined TRBV7-3 to TRBJ2-1; TRBD2 is perhaps the D gene, given 6 matching bases. At the DNA level, the sequence is TGTGCCAGCAGCGATCTAGCCGGGGGCTACAATGAGCAGTTCTTC. Translated, it reads CASSDLAGGYNEQFF.